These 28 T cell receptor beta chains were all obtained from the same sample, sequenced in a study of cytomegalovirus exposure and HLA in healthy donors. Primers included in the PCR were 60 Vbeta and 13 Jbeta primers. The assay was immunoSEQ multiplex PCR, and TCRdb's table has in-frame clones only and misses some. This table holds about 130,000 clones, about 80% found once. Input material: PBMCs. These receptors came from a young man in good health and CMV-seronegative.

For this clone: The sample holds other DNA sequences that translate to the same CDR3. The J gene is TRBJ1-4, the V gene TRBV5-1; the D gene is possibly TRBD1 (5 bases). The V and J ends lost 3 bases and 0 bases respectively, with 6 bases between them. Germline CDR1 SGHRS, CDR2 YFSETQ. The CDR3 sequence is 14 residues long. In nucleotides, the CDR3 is TGCGCCAGCAGCTCGGGGGCAACTAATGAAAAACTGTTTTTT. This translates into CASSSGATNEKLFF.

CDR3 in amino acids: CASSSPHTPTEAFF. The CDR3 DNA follows: TGTGCCAGCAGCTCACCGCATACTCCCACTGAAGCTTTCTTT. The J gene is TRBJ1-1, the V gene TRBV7-9; D is uncertain. This CDR3 contains 14 residues. Trimming took 4 bases from V and 4 from J, leaving 13 bases between them. CDR1 SEHNR and CDR2 FQNEAQ come from the germline V gene (reference sequence).

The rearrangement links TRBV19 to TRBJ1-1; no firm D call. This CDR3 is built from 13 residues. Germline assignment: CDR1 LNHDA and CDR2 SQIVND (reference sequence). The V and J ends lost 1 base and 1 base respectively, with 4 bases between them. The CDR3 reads CASSIASNTEAFF. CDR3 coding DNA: TGTGCCAGTAGTATAGCTTCGAACACTGAAGCTTTCTTT.

The DNA of the CDR3 is TGTGCCAGCAGTCCCCTCACGGGGGGGCAGTACGAGCAGTACTTC. Translated, it gives CASSPLTGGQYEQYF. The chain joins TRBV28 to TRBJ2-7; 8 nucleotides align to TRBD2. CDR1 MDHEN and CDR2 SYDVKM come from the germline V gene. The CDR3 contains 15 residues. After removal of 5 bases from V and 4 bases from J, the junction contained 10 bases not matched to a gene. Drawing the rest from reference TRBV28 and TRBJ2-7, the complete variable domain is DVKVTQSSRYLVKRTGEKVFLECVQDMDHENMFWYRQDPGLGLRLIYFSYDVKMKEKGDIPEGYSVSREKKERFSLILESASTNQTSMYLCASSPLTGGQYEQYFGPGTRLTVT.

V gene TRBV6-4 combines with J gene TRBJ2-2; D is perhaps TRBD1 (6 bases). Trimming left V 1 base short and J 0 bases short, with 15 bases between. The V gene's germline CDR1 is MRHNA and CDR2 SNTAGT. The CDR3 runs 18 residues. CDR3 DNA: TGTGCCAGCAGTGACTTTGGGACAAACCCGGCGAACACCGGGGAGCTGTTTTTT. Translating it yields CASSDFGTNPANTGELFF.

The CDR3 spells CASSSWTGRSDTQYF. In DNA, the CDR3 is TGTGCCAGCAGCTCGTGGACAGGGAGATCAGATACGCAGTATTTT. V gene TRBV7-9 combines with J gene TRBJ2-3; 8 bases fit TRBD1. Germline-derived CDR1 and CDR2 are SEHNR and FQNEAQ (reference sequence). V lost 4 bases and J lost 4; bases outside the gene matches: 7. The CDR3 length is 15 residues.

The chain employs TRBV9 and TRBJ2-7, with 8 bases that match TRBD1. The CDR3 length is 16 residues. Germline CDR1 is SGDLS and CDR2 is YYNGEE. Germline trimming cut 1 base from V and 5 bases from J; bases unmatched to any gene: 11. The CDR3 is CASSVSGRTGNHEQYF. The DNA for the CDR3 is TGTGCCAGCAGCGTATCCGGTCGGACAGGGAACCACGAGCAGTACTTC.

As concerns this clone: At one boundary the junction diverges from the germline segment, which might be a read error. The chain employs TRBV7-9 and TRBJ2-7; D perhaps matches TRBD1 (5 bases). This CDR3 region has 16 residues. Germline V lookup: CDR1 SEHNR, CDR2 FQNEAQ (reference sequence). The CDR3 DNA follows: TGTTCCAGCAGCCCCCACGGCGATAGGGGCGCCTACGAGCAGTACTTC. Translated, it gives CSSSPHGDRGAYEQYF. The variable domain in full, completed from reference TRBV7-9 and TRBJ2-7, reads DTGVSQNPRHKITKRGQNVTFRCDPISEHNRLYWYRQTLGQGPEFLTYFQNEAQLEKSRLLSDRFSAERPKGSFSTLEIQRTEQGDSAMYLCSSSPHGDRGAYEQYFGPGTRLTVT.

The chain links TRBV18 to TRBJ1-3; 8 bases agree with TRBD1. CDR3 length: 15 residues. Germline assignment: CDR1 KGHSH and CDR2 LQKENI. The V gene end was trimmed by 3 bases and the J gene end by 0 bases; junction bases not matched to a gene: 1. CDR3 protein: CASSPGQVSGNTIYF. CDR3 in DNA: TGTGCCAGCTCACCGGGACAGGTCTCTGGAAACACCATATATTTT.

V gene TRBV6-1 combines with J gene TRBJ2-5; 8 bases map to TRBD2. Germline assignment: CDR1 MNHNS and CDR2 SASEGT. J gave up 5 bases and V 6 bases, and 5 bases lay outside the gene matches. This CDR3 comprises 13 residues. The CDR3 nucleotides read TGTGCCAGCAGGGGGACTAGTCAGGAGACCCAGTACTTC. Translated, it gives CASRGTSQETQYF.

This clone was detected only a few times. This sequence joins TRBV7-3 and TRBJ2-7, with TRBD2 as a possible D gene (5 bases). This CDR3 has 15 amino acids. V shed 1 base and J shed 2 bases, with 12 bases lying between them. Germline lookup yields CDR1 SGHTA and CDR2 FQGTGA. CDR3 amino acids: CASSLMASRPYEQYF. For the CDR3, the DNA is TGTGCCAGCAGCTTAATGGCTAGCCGGCCCTACGAGCAGTACTTC.

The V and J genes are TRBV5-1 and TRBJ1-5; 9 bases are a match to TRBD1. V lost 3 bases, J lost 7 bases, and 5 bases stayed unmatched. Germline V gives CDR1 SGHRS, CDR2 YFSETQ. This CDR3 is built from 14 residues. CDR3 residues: CASSSGQGGQPQHF. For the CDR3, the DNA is TGCGCCAGCAGCTCGGGACAGGGTGGACAGCCCCAGCATTTT.

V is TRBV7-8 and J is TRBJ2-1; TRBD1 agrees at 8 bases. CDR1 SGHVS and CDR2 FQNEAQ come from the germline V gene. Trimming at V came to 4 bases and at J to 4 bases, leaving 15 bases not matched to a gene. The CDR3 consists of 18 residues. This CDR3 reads CASSSRELTGGRYNEQFF. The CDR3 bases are TGTGCCAGCAGCTCTCGGGAACTTACAGGGGGAAGATACAATGAGCAGTTCTTC.

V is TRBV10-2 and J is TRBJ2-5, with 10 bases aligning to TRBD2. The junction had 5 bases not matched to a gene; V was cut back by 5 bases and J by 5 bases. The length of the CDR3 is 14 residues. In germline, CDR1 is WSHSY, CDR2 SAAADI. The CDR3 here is CASSLAGVVETQYF. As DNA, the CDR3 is TGCGCCAGCAGTCTAGCGGGAGTGGTGGAGACCCAGTACTTC.

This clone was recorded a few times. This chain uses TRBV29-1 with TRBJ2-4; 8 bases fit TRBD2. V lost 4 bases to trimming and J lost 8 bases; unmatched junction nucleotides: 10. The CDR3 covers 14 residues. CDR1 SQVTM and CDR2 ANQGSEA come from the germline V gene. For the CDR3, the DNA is TGCAGCGTTGGTGAGGCGGGAGGCGGGGACATTCAGTACTTC. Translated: CSVGEAGGGDIQYF.

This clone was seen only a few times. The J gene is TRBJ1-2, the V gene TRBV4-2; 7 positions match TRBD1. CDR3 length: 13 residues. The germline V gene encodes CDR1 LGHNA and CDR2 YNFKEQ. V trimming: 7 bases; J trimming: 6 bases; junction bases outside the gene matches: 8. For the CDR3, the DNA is TGTGCCAGCACTAGGACAGGCCCCAATGGCTACACCTTC. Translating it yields CASTRTGPNGYTF.

In DNA form, the CDR3 reads TGCGCCAGTCGACAGGGGCTCGGTGGTGAGCAGTTCTTC. Translating it yields CASRQGLGGEQFF. V is TRBV10-1 and J is TRBJ2-1; 8 bases are a match to TRBD1. CDR1 and CDR2 from the germline V gene are WNHNN and SYGVQD (reference sequence). The length of the CDR3 is 13 residues. V lost 9 bases and J lost 9; bases outside the gene matches: 10.

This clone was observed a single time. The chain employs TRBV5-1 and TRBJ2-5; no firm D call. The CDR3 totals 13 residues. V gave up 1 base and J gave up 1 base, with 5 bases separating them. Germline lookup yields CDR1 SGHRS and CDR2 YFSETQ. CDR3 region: CASSLNRQETQYF. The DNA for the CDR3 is TGCGCCAGCAGCTTGAATCGCCAAGAGACCCAGTACTTC.

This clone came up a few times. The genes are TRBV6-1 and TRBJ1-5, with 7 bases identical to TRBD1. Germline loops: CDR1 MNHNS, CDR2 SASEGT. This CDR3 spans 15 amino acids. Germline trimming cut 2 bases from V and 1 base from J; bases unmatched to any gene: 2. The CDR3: CASSERQGSNQPQHF. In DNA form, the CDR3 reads TGTGCCAGCAGTGAAAGACAGGGAAGCAATCAGCCCCAGCATTTT.

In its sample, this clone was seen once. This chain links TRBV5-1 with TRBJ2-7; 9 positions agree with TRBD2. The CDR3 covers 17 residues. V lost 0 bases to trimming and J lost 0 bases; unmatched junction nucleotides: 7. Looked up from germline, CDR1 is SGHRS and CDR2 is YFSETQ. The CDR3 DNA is TGCGCCAGCAGCTTGGGGCTAGCGGGGCTCCACTCCTACGAGCAGTACTTC. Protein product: CASSLGLAGLHSYEQYF.

The DNA for the CDR3 is TGTGCCAGCAGTCTCGGGAGGGGGAACACCGGGGAGCTGTTTTTT. This translates into CASSLGRGNTGELFF. This chain links TRBV2 with TRBJ2-2; 8 bases agree with TRBD2. J lost 1 base, V lost 5 bases, and 3 bases had no gene match. This CDR3 has 15 amino acids. Germline CDR1 SNHLY, CDR2 FYNNEI.

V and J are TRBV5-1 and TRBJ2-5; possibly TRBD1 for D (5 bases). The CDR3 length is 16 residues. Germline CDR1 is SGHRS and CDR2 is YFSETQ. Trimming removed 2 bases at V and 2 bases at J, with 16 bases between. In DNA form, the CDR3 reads TGCGCCAGCAGCTTTTCCCGCCAGGGAATTCAAGAGACCCAGTACTTC. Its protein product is CASSFSRQGIQETQYF.

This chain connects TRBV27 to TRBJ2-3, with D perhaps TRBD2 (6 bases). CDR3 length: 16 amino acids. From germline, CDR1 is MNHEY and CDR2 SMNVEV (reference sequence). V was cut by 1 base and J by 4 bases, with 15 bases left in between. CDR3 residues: CASSLWGPSGADTQYF. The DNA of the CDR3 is TGTGCCAGCAGTTTATGGGGCCCTTCGGGAGCAGATACGCAGTATTTT.

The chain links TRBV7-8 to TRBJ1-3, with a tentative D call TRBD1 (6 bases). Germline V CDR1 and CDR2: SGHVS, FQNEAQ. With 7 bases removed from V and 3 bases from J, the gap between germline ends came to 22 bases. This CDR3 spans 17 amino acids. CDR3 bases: TGTGCCAGCACTTTATACTGGCGGACAGAGGATGGAAACACCATATATTTT. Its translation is CASTLYWRTEDGNTIYF.

This CDR3 reads CASSGQGFLETQYF. The CDR3 region has the DNA TGTGCCAGCAGTGGACAGGGGTTTTTGGAGACCCAGTACTTC. This chain connects TRBV6-1 to TRBJ2-5; 8 positions agree with TRBD1. The CDR3 is 14 residues long. The trim removed 4 bases at V and 5 bases at J, leaving 6 bases unmatched. Germline V gives CDR1 MNHNS, CDR2 SASEGT.

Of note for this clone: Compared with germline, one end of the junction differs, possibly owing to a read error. DNA for the CDR3: TGTGCCTGGAAAAAAGGGGCTGGGACAGGGCCCCAGAATTTT. It translates to CAWKKGAGTGPQNF. The V gene is TRBV30, the J gene TRBJ1-5; 9 positions match TRBD1. The CDR3 spans 14 residues. CDR1 is GTSNPN, CDR2 SVGIG, per germline (reference sequence).

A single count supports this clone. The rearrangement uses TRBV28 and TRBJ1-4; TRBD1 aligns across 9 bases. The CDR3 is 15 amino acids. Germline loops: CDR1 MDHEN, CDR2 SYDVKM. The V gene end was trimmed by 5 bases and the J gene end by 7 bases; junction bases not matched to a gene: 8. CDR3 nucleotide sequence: TGTGCCAGCAGTCCCCCACAGGGGGCGAGTGAAAAACTGTTTTTT. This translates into CASSPPQGASEKLFF.

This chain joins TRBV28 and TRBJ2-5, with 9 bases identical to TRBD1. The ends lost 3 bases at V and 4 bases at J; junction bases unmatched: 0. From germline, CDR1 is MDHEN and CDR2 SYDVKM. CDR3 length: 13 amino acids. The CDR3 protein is CASSLTGGETQYF. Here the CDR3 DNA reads TGTGCCAGCAGTTTGACAGGGGGAGAGACCCAGTACTTC.